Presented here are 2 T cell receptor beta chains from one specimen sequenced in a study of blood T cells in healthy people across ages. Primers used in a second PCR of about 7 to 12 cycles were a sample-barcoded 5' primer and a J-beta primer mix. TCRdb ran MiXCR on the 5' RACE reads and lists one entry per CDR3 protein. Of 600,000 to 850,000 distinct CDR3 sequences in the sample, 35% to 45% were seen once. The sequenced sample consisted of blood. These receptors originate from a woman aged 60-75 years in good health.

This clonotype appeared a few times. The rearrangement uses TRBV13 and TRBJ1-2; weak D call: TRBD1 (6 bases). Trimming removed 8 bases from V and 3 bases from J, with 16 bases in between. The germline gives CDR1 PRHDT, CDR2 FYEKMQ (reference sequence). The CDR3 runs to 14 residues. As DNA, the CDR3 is TGTGCCAGCCAGCAAAGGGGGAAGGACTATGGCTACACCTTC. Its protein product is CASQQRGKDYGYTF. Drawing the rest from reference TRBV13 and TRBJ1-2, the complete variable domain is AAGVIQSPRHLIKEKRETATLKCYPIPRHDTVYWYQQGPGQDPQFLISFYEKMQSDKGSIPDRFSAQQFSDYHSELNMSSLELGDSALYFCASQQRGKDYGYTFGSGTRLTVV.

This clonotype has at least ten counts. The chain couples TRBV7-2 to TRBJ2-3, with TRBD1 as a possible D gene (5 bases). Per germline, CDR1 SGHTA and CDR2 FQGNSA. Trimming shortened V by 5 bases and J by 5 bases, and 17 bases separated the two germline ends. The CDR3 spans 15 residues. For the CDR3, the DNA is TGTGCCAGCAGCACAGGATCCGGGTTCGGAGATACGCAGTATTTT. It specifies CASSTGSGFGDTQYF.